The clone carrying this T cell receptor (beta chain) occurred many times. This sample was included in a study of CD8 T cells in ankylosing spondylitis. V lost 4 bases and J 6 bases, leaving 16 bases between the germline ends. This CDR3 has 15 residues. From germline, CDR1 is SGDLS and CDR2 YYNGEE. Via MiXCR, TCRdb re-called the 5' RACE reads, giving one row per CDR3 protein. The sample has about 39,000 distinct CDR3 sequences; 2.5% to 3.5% are singletons. Sequencing was carried out using blood, either unsorted or a sorted T cell fraction (not recorded which). This sequence was found in a male donor with ankylosing spondylitis or in good health (not recorded which). The V gene is TRBV9, the J gene TRBJ2-2, with D tentatively TRBD2 (7 bases). In DNA, the CDR3 is TGTGCCAGCAGCCCTCGACTAGCAGGGGCCGGGGAGCTGTTTTTT. This gives the protein CASSPRLAGAGELFF.